The clone carrying this T cell receptor beta chain came up once. The germline gives CDR1 KGHSH, CDR2 LQKENI. V lost 6 bases, J lost 7 bases, and 10 bases lay in between. The CDR3 loop spans 12 amino acids. This sample is part of a study of blood T cell repertoires in COVID-19. Profiling relied on immunoSEQ multiplex PCR, and the TCRdb table lists in-frame clones only, not all of them. The sample has fewer than 150,000 clones, 90% seen once; the top ten hold 3.8%. The TCR originated in a woman aged 55-75 years with COVID-19, enrolled during active disease. The sequencing input was peripheral blood. The chain is built from TRBV18 and TRBJ1-5; D not certain. The CDR3 DNA is TGTGCCAGCTCGCGATCCAACCAGCCCCAGCATTTT. This translates into CASSRSNQPQHF.